Following are 16 T cell receptor beta chains from one sample sequenced in a study of CD8+ T cells in alopecia areata. Investigators isolated RNA and reverse transcribed it into cDNA to act as the sequencing template. Measured with immunoSEQ multiplex PCR; TCRdb has only the in-frame clones, and not every one. The sample contains under 250,000 clones, around 50% of which appear only once. The specimen was CD8+ T cells sorted from blood. The receptors were gathered from a human donor in good health.

Concerning this clone itself: Other nucleotide sequences in the sample specify the same CDR3. The chain recombines TRBV4-1 with TRBJ1-1, with TRBD1 matching over 8 bases. After removal of 0 bases from V and 1 base from J, the junction contained 1 base not matched to a gene. Germline V CDR1 and CDR2: MGHRA, YSYEKL. This CDR3 is built from 15 residues. CDR3 nucleotide sequence: TGCGCCAGCAGCCAAGAAGGACAGGGGAACACTGAAGCTTTCTTT. It yields the protein CASSQEGQGNTEAFF.

The gene calls are TRBV2 and TRBJ2-7, with D perhaps matching TRBD1 (6 bases). V shed 7 bases and J shed 7 bases, with 20 bases lying between them. The CDR3 covers 14 residues. Per the germline V gene, CDR1 is SNHLY and CDR2 is FYNNEI. CDR3 nucleotides: TGTGCCAGCATTGTGGCGGTCCGGACAGTGGAGCAGTACTTC. It translates to CASIVAVRTVEQYF. Full variable domain (missing parts from reference TRBV2 and TRBJ2-7): EPEVTQTPSHQVTQMGQEVILRCVPISNHLYFYWYRQILGQKVEFLVSFYNNEISEKSEIFDDQFSVERPDGSNFTLKIRSTKLEDSAMYFCASIVAVRTVEQYFGPGTRLTVT.

This chain uses TRBV5-6 with TRBJ2-1; D remains unclear. Germline CDR1 reads SGHDT; CDR2 reads YYEEEE. This CDR3 contains 11 residues. Trimming removed 2 bases from V and 8 bases from J, with 5 bases in between. Written as DNA, the CDR3 is TGTGCCAGCAGCTTAGCATATGAGCAGTTCTTC. Its translation: CASSLAYEQFF.

This clone was found a few times. V usage is TRBV29-1 and J usage is TRBJ2-1, with D hard to call. V was shortened by 1 base and J by 6 bases, with 7 bases between the two germline ends. Germline V gene data show CDR1 as SQVTM and CDR2 as ANQGSEA. The CDR3 loop spans 12 amino acids. CDR3 sequence reads: CSVEGWGNEQFF. The DNA of the CDR3 is TGCAGCGTTGAAGGCTGGGGCAATGAGCAGTTCTTC.

This clone showed up just a few times. The CDR3 spells CASSPVTGETQYF. CDR3 nucleotides: TGTGCCAGCAGCCCCGTGACAGGAGAGACCCAGTACTTC. J is TRBJ2-5 and V is TRBV7-9, with D possibly matching TRBD1 (6 bases). This CDR3 is built from 13 residues. The ends were cut back, 5 bases at V and 4 bases at J, with 11 bases in the middle. CDR1 is SEHNR, CDR2 FQNEAQ, per germline (reference sequence).

V and J are TRBV6-6 and TRBJ2-7; 7 bases fit TRBD1. With V trimmed by 6 bases and J by 2 bases, 7 bases remained unmatched. The germline gives CDR1 MNHNY, CDR2 SVGAGI (reference sequence). The CDR3 has 14 residues. CDR3 in amino acids: CASSPWDSAYEQYF. CDR3 bases: TGTGCCAGCAGCCCCTGGGACAGCGCCTACGAGCAGTACTTC.

The rearrangement joins TRBV6-5 to TRBJ2-3, with 8 bases aligning to TRBD1. The J segment lost 7 bases and the V segment lost 5 bases, leaving 5 bases of the junction unmatched. Germline loops: CDR1 MNHEY, CDR2 SVGAGI. The CDR3 has 13 residues. The CDR3 loop reads CASSKQGGNTQYF. CDR3 nucleotide sequence: TGTGCCAGCAGTAAACAGGGGGGAAATACGCAGTATTTT.

This sequence joins TRBV15 and TRBJ2-5, with TRBD2 matching 12 bases. V lost 0 bases to trimming and J lost 2 bases; unmatched junction nucleotides: 4. CDR3 length: 17 residues. The germline gives CDR1 LNHNV, CDR2 YYDKDF (reference sequence). CDR3 sequence: CATSRETSGGLQETQYF. The DNA of the CDR3 is TGTGCCACCAGCAGAGAGACTAGCGGGGGATTACAAGAGACCCAGTACTTC.

This clone came up once. The chain carries TRBV9 and TRBJ2-7; 13 bases are shared with TRBD2. J was trimmed by 0 bases and V by 4 bases; bases with no gene match: 4. Germline CDR1 reads SGDLS; CDR2 reads YYNGEE. The CDR3 has 16 amino acids. DNA of the CDR3: TGTGCCAGCAGCCCTCGGACTAGCGGGAGCTCCTACGAGCAGTACTTC. Translation: CASSPRTSGSSYEQYF. Drawing the rest from reference TRBV9 and TRBJ2-7, the complete variable domain is DSGVTQTPKHLITATGQRVTLRCSPRSGDLSVYWYQQSLDQGLQFLIQYYNGEERAKGNILERFSAQQFPDLHSELNLSSLELGDSALYFCASSPRTSGSSYEQYFGPGTRLTVT.

The chain carries TRBV5-6 and TRBJ2-1, with TRBD2 matching 9 bases. The CDR3 contains 18 residues. Germline assignment: CDR1 SGHDT and CDR2 YYEEEE. Trimming removed 0 bases from V and 7 bases from J; junction bases left unmatched: 14. The CDR3: CASSLASVWTSVQNEQFF. In DNA, the CDR3 is TGTGCCAGCAGCTTGGCCTCCGTCTGGACTAGCGTGCAGAATGAGCAGTTCTTC.

The chain couples TRBV2 to TRBJ2-7; D gene uncertain. Germline V gene sequence: CDR1 SNHLY, CDR2 FYNNEI. CDR3 length equals 14 residues. The V end was cut by 4 bases, the J end by 1 base, with 11 bases between. The CDR3 DNA is TGTGCCAGCAGTGGCCTGATAGGGTCCTACGAGCAGTACTTC. The encoded protein is CASSGLIGSYEQYF.

There are a few counts of this clone. The rearrangement links TRBV18 to TRBJ2-7, with D perhaps matching TRBD2 (6 bases). This CDR3 contains 16 residues. CDR1 and CDR2 (germline): KGHSH, LQKENI. V lost 3 bases to trimming and J lost 0 bases, with 15 bases between them. The DNA of the CDR3 is TGTGCCAGCTCACCTGCGGCCGGGACTCTCTCCTACGAGCAGTACTTC. Translation: CASSPAAGTLSYEQYF. Full variable domain (rest looked up from reference TRBV18 and TRBJ2-7): NAGVMQNPRHLVRRRGQEARLRCSPMKGHSHVYWYRQLPEEGLKFMVYLQKENIIDESGMPKERFSAEFPKEGPSILRIQQVVRGDSAAYFCASSPAAGTLSYEQYFGPGTRLTVT.

This chain connects TRBV13 to TRBJ1-1; no reliable D call. Germline values: CDR1 PRHDT, CDR2 FYEKMQ (reference sequence). Trimming took off 2 bases at V and 4 bases at J, with 11 bases between the two ends. There are 14 residues in the CDR3. The CDR3 sequence is CASSLLKGGTEAFF. CDR3 nucleotides: TGTGCCAGCAGCTTACTAAAAGGAGGCACTGAAGCTTTCTTT.

This clone was observed a few times. Other nucleotide sequences from this sample produce the same CDR3. The CDR3 nucleotides read TGCAGCGTTGCCGGGGGTCCCTACAATGAGCAGTTCTTC. Its protein product is CSVAGGPYNEQFF. The rearrangement joins TRBV29-1 to TRBJ2-1; a weak D match, TRBD2 (6 bases). The CDR3 extends over 13 amino acids. Per germline, CDR1 SQVTM and CDR2 ANQGSEA. V was shortened by 4 bases and J by 2 bases, with 9 bases between the two germline ends.

This clone appeared a few times. The chain uses TRBV4-1 and TRBJ1-6; perhaps TRBD1 as D (6 bases). V was clipped by 0 bases and J by 9 bases, with 12 bases between them. This CDR3 is built from 15 residues. Germline lookup yields CDR1 MGHRA and CDR2 YSYEKL. The CDR3 is CASSQEGAIRSPLHF. CDR3 coding DNA: TGCGCCAGCAGCCAAGAGGGGGCAATTCGTTCACCCCTCCACTTT.

The rearrangement uses TRBV27 and TRBJ2-2; D remains ambiguous. The CDR3 is 14 amino acids. Germline CDR1 reads MNHEY; CDR2 reads SMNVEV (reference sequence). With 2 bases removed from V and 6 bases from J, the gap between germline ends came to 10 bases. The CDR3 DNA follows: TGTGCCAGCAGTTTACTGTATAAGGCCGGGGAGCTGTTTTTT. As protein: CASSLLYKAGELFF.